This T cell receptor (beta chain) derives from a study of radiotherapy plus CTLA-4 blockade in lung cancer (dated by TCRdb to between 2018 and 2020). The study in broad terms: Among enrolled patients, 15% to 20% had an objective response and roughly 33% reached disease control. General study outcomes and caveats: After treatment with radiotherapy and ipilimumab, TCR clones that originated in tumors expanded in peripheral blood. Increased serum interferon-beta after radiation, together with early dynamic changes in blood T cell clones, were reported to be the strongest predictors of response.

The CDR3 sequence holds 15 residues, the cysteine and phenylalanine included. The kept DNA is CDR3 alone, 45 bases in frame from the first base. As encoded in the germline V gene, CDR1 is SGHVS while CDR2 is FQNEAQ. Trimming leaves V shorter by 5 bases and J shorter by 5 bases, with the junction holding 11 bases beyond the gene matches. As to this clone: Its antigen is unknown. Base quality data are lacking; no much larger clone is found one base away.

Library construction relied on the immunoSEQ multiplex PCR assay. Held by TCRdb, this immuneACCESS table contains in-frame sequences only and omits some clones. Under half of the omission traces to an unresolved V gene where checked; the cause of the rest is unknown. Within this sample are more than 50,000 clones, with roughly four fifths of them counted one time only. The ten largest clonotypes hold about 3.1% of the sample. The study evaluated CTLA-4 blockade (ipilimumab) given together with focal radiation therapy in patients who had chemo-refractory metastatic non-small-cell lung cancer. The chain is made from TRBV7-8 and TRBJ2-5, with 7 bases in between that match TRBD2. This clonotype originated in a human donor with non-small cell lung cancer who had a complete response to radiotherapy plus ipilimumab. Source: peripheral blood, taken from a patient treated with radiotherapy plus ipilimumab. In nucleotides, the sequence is TGTGCCAGCAGCATCGGGAATAGCGGGTTGGAGACCCAGTACTTC. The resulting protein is CASSIGNSGLETQYF.